This TCR beta chain was found in a study of blood T cell repertoires in COVID-19 (dated by TCRdb to between 2020 and 2021). Regarding the complete study: Collaborator samples came from the United States, Italy and Spain and covered acute and convalescent phases of COVID-19. The prospective study material was composed of cDNA or gDNA derived from T cells, B-cell-depleted T cells, or PBMCs. The dataset comprised deeply sampled blood TCRbeta repertoires from subjects exposed to, actively infected with, or recovered from COVID-19. The repertoires were made available in a free public database intended to serve as a resource for research on the immune response to SARS-CoV-2. Samples came from the ongoing ImmuneRACE study (first 160 participants) plus 1,254 subjects from 6 global collaborators. Nearly every sample came with metadata listing a de-identified subject ID, COVID-19 status, age in years and sex. Where HLA class I and class II types were available, the types were taken from metadata supplied by the sample provider, not from assay-based typing. The study at large found these results: The quantity of clinical and demographic metadata differed by source and by participant and was supplied without curation.

Comments on this clone: Which antigen it targets is not known. Nothing much larger sits one base from this clone, and base qualities are not available.

At one collaborating source in Seattle, patients were enrolled during active infection and were followed longitudinally through the course of disease. Collaborating institutions collected whole blood in K2EDTA tubes following their own protocols. For TCRbeta analysis, collaborators shipped samples as frozen whole blood, isolated PBMCs, or DNA extracted from either of those sample types. From a lookup of the germline V gene, CDR1 and CDR2 are MNHNS and SASEGT. V is pruned by 3 bases and J by 7 bases, leaving 6 bases of the junction without a gene match. Taken from cysteine to phenylalanine, the CDR3 has 14 residues. Of all the DNA, just the CDR3 is kept, 42 bases in frame from base 1. TCRbeta CDR3 regions were amplified from genomic DNA using the immunoSEQ Assay, a bias-controlled multiplex PCR. As for the authors' bioinformatics: Nucleated cell counts per sample were estimated from amplification of reference gene primers within the assay. To quantify the absolute abundance of each unique TCRbeta CDR3 rearrangement, sequence reads were collapsed and filtered. Productive Simpson clonality was computed per sample as the square root of Simpson's diversity index over productive rearrangements. TCRdb took this table from immuneACCESS and kept in-frame rearrangements with V and J called. Such tables lack part of the clones; where checked against another copy, unresolved V genes explain under half of the gap, and the rest is unexplained. D and trimming come from the DNA, and the V and J calls and clone size come from that table. The sample contains roughly 290,000 clones, roughly four fifths of them found a single time. The ten most abundant clones make up 15% to 19% of the sample.

The specimen sequenced was peripheral blood. The rearrangement joined TRBV6-1 to TRBJ1-5, with 7 bases in between that match TRBD1. This receptor was identified in a person between 70 and 80 years old with COVID-19, enrolled during active disease. The CDR3 in this case is CASSDRQGIQPQHF. The DNA sequence is TGTGCCAGCAGTGACCGACAGGGCATACAGCCCCAGCATTTT.